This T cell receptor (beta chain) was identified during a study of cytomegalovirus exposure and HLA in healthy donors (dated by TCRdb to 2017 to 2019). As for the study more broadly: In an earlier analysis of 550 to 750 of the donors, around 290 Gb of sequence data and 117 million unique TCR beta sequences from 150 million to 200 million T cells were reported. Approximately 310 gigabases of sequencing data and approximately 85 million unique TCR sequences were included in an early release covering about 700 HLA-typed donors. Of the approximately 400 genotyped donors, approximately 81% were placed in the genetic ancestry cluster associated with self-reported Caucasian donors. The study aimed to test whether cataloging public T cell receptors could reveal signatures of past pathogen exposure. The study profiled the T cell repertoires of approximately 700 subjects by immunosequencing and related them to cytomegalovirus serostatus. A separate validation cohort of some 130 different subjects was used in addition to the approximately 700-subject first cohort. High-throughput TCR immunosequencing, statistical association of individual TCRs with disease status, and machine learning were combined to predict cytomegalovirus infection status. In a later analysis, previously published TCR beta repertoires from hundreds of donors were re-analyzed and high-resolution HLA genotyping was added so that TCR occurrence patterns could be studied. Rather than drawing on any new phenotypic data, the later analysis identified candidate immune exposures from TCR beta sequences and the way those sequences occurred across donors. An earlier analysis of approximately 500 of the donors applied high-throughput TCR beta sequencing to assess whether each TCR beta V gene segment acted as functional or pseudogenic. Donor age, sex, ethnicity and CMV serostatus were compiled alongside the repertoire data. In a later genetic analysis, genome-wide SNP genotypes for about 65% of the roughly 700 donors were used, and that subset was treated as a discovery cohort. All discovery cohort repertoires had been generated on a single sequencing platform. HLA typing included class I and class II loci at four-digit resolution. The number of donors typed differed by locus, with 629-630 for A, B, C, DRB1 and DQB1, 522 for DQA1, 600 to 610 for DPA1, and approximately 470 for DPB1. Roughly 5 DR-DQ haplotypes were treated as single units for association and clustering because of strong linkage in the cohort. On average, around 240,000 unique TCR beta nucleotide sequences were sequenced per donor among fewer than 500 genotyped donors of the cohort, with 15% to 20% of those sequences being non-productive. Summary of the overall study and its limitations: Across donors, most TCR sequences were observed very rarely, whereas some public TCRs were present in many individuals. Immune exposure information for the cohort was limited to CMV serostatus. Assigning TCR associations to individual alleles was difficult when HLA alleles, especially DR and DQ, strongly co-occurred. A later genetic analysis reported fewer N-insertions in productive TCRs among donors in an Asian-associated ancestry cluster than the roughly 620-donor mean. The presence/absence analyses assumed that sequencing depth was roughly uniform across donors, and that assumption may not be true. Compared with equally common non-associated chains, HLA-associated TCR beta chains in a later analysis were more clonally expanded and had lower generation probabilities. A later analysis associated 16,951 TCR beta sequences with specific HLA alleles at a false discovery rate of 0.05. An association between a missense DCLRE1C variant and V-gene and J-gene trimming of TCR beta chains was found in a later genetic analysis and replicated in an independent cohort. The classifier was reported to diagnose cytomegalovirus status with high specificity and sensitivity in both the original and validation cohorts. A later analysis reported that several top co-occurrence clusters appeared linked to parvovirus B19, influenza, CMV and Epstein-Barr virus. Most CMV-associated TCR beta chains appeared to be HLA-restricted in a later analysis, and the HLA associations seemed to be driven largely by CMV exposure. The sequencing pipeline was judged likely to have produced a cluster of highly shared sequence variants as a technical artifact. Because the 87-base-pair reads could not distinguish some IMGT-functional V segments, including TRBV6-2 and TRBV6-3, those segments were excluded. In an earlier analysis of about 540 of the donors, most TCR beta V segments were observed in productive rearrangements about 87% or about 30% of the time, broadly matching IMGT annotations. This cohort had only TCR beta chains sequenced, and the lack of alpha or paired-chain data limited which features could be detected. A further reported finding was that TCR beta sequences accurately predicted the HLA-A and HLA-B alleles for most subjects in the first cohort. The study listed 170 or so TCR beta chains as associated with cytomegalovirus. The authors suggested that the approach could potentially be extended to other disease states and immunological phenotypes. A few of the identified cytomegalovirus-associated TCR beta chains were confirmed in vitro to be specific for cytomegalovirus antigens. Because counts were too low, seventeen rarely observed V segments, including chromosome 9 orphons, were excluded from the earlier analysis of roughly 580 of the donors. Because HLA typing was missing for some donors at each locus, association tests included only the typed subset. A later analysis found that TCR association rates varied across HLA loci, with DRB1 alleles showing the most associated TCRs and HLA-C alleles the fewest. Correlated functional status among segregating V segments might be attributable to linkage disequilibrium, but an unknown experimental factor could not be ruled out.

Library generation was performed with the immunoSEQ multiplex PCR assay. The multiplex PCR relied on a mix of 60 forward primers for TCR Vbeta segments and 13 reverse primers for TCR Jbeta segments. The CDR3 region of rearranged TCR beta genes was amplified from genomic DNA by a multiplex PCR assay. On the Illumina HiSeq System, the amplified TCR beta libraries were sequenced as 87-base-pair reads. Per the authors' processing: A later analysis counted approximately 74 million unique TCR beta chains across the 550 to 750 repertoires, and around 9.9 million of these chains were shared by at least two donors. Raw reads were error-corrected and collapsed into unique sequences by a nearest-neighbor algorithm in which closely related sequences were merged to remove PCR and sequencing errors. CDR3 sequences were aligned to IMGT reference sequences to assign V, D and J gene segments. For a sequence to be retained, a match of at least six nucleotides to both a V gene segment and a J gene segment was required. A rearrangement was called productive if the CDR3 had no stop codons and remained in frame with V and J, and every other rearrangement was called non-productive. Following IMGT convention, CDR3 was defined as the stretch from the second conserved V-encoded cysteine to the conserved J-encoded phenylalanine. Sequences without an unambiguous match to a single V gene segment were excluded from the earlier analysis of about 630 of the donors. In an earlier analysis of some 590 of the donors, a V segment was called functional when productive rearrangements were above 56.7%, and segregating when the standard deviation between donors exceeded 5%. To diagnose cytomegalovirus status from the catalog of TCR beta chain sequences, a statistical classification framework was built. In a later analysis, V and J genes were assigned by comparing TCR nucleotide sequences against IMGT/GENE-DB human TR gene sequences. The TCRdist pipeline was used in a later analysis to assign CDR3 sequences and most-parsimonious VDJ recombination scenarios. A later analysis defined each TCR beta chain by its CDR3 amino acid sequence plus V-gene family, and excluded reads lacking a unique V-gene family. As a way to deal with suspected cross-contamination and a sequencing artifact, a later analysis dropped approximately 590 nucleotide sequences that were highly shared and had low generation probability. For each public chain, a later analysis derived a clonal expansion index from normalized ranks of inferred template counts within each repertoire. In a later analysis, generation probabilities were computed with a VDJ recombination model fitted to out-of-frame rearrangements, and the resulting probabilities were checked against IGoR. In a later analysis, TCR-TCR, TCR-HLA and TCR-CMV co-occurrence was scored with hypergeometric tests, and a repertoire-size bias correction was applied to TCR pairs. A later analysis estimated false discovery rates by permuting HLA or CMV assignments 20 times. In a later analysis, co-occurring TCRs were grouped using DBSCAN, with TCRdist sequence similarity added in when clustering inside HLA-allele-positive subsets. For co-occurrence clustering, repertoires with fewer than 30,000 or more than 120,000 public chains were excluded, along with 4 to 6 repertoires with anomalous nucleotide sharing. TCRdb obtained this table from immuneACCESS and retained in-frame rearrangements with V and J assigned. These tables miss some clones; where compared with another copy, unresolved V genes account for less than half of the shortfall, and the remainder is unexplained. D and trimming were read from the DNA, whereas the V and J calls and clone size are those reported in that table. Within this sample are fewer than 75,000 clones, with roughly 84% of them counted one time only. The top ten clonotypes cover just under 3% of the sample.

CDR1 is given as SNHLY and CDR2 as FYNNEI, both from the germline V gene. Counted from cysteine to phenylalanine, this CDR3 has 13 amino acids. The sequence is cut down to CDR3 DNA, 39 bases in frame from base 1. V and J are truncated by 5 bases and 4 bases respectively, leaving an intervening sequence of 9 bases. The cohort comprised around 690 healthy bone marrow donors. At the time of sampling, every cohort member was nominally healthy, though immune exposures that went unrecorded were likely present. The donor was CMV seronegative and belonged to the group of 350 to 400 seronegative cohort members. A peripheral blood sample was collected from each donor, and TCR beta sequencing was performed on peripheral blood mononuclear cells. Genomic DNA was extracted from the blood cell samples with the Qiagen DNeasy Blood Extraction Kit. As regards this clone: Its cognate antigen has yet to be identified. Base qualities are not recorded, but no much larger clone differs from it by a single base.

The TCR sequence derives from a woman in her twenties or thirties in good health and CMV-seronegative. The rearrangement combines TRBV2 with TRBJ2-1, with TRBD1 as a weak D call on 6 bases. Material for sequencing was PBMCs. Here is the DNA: TGTGCCAGCAGTCGAGACAGGTACAATGAGCAGTTCTTC. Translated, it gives CASSRDRYNEQFF.